These T cell receptor beta chains were read from a single sample in a study of T cell repertoires in cytomegalovirus infection. Each CDR3 protein is one row after TCRdb ran MiXCR on the reads. The repertoire has 490,000 or so distinct CDR3 sequences, around 11% of them found once; the top ten carry 10% to 13%. The sequenced sample was PBMCs. Receptor source: a human donor in good health (CMV status not recorded). Some clones in this sample may be carry-over from other donors' samples. Both conserved end residues are part of each CDR3. D genes are given only for firm matches. The size of a clone is reported for some rows only, either as once, few or many, or as a class for expanded clones.

d_gene: -
abundance: many
j_gene: TRBJ1-1
v_gene: TRBV19
CDR3nt: TGTGCCAGTAAGTCCGGGAGATACACTGAAGCTTTCTTT
CDR3aa: CASKSGRYTEAFF

d_gene: TRBD2
abundance: once
j_gene: TRBJ2-7
v_gene: TRBV20-1
CDR3nt: TGCAGTGCTAGGACTAGCGGGGGAAGGAACGAGCAGTACTTC
CDR3aa: CSARTSGGRNEQYF

d_gene: -
abundance: -
j_gene: TRBJ1-3
v_gene: TRBV6-4
CDR3nt: TGTGCCAGAAGAGGTAGGCTCCAATCTGGAAACACCATATATTTT
CDR3aa: CARRGRLQSGNTIYF

d_gene: TRBD2
abundance: many
j_gene: TRBJ2-3
v_gene: TRBV5-4
CDR3nt: TGTGCCAGCAGCTCCGGGACTAGCGGGGGGAACACAGATACGCAGTATTTT
CDR3aa: CASSSGTSGGNTDTQYF

d_gene: -
abundance: many
j_gene: TRBJ2-1
v_gene: TRBV7-2
CDR3nt: TGTGCCAGCAGCTTAACGGGAGTTCGGAATGAGCAGTTCTTC
CDR3aa: CASSLTGVRNEQFF

d_gene: TRBD1
abundance: many
j_gene: TRBJ1-2
v_gene: TRBV6-5
CDR3nt: TGTGCCAGCAGTTACTCCCGGGACAGTGGTGTTGGCTACACCTTC
CDR3aa: CASSYSRDSGVGYTF

d_gene: -
abundance: many
j_gene: TRBJ1-3
v_gene: TRBV6-6
CDR3nt: TGTGCCAGCAGTTACTCCGGCTCAACAAGTAACACCATATATTTT
CDR3aa: CASSYSGSTSNTIYF

d_gene: TRBD1
abundance: -
j_gene: TRBJ1-1
v_gene: TRBV15
CDR3nt: TGTGCCACCAGCAGCCCCCGGCAACAGGGGGGATTCTTT
CDR3aa: CATSSPRQQGGFF

d_gene: -
abundance: -
j_gene: TRBJ2-2
v_gene: TRBV27
CDR3nt: TGTGCCAGCAGACCCCTTACTCGGAACACCGGGGAGCTGTTTTTT
CDR3aa: CASRPLTRNTGELFF

d_gene: -
abundance: many
j_gene: TRBJ1-6
v_gene: TRBV7-9
CDR3nt: TGTGCCAGCAGCTTAGTAACCGCGGGTTCACCCCTCCACTTT
CDR3aa: CASSLVTAGSPLHF

d_gene: -
abundance: many
j_gene: TRBJ2-2
v_gene: TRBV7-9
CDR3nt: TGTGCCAGCAGCTTCCTTCGGGCGAACACCGGGGAGCTGTTTTTT
CDR3aa: CASSFLRANTGELFF

d_gene: TRBD1
abundance: many
j_gene: TRBJ2-1
v_gene: TRBV19
CDR3nt: TGTGCCAGTAGGGGGGAGGGACAGGGGGCGCGAGGGGGGTACAATGAGCAGTTCTTC
CDR3aa: CASRGEGQGARGGYNEQFF

d_gene: TRBD1
abundance: many
j_gene: TRBJ2-6
v_gene: TRBV5-1
CDR3nt: TGCGCCAGCAGCTTGGAAGGGGGCGCTGGGGCCAACGTCCTGACTTTC
CDR3aa: CASSLEGGAGANVLTF

d_gene: -
abundance: -
j_gene: TRBJ2-2
v_gene: TRBV7-8
CDR3nt: TGTGCCCTCCCAGTTAGTACGAACACCGGGGAGCTGTTTTTT
CDR3aa: CALPVSTNTGELFF

d_gene: -
abundance: -
j_gene: TRBJ2-1
v_gene: TRBV20-1
CDR3nt: TGCAGTGCAGTAGGCGGCAATGAGCAGTTCTTC
CDR3aa: CSAVGGNEQFF

d_gene: -
abundance: many
j_gene: TRBJ1-5
v_gene: TRBV6-2/TRBV6-3
CDR3nt: TGTGCCAGCAGCCAAATCTCTCAGCCCCAGCATTTT
CDR3aa: CASSQISQPQHF

d_gene: -
abundance: few
j_gene: TRBJ1-3
v_gene: TRBV2
CDR3nt: TGTGCCAGCAGTGATATTCCCTTTAGCTCTGGAAACACCATATATTTT
CDR3aa: CASSDIPFSSGNTIYF

d_gene: -
abundance: -
j_gene: TRBJ2-2
v_gene: TRBV5-1
CDR3nt: TGCGCCAGCACAGACGGAAGGACCGGGGAGCTGTTTTTT
CDR3aa: CASTDGRTGELFF

d_gene: TRBD2
abundance: many
j_gene: TRBJ2-5
v_gene: TRBV5-1
CDR3nt: TGCGCCAGCAGCTTGGGGGGGACTAGCGAAGAGACCCAGTACTTC
CDR3aa: CASSLGGTSEETQYF

d_gene: TRBD1
abundance: many
j_gene: TRBJ1-1
v_gene: TRBV4-2
CDR3nt: TGTGCCAGCAGCCAAGATCGGGGGGGGGCGGACAGGGCGTCCACTGAAGCTTTCTTT
CDR3aa: CASSQDRGGADRASTEAFF

d_gene: -
abundance: -
j_gene: TRBJ1-1
v_gene: TRBV14
CDR3nt: TGTGCCAGCAGCCAAGTTTCGGGGGGCAAGACTGAAGCTTTCTTT
CDR3aa: CASSQVSGGKTEAFF

d_gene: TRBD2
abundance: -
j_gene: TRBJ2-5
v_gene: TRBV19
CDR3nt: TGTGCCAGTAGAGCTAGCGGAGACCAAGAGACCCAGTACTTC
CDR3aa: CASRASGDQETQYF

d_gene: TRBD2
abundance: many
j_gene: TRBJ2-2
v_gene: TRBV7-2
CDR3nt: TGTGCCACGGAGAGAGCGGGATTCACCGGGGAGCTGTTTTTT
CDR3aa: CATERAGFTGELFF

d_gene: -
abundance: -
j_gene: TRBJ1-6
v_gene: TRBV9
CDR3nt: TGTGCCAGCAGCGTACATCTTTATTCCCCCCATAACGTCGGCAAACCTAGTAATTCACCCCTCCACTTT
CDR3aa: CASSVHLYSPHNVGKPSNSPLHF

d_gene: -
abundance: many
j_gene: TRBJ1-1
v_gene: TRBV6-6
CDR3nt: TGTGCCAGCAGCCCGGGGGCTGAAGCTTTCTTT
CDR3aa: CASSPGAEAFF

d_gene: -
abundance: many
j_gene: TRBJ2-1
v_gene: TRBV7-6
CDR3nt: TGTGCCAGCAGCTTTGAACGCTTAGATGAGCAGTTCTTC
CDR3aa: CASSFERLDEQFF

d_gene: -
abundance: many
j_gene: TRBJ1-2
v_gene: TRBV27
CDR3nt: TGTGCCAGCAGGGGGACTACCCCCGGTCCTTATGGCTACACCTTC
CDR3aa: CASRGTTPGPYGYTF

d_gene: TRBD1
abundance: few
j_gene: TRBJ1-1
v_gene: TRBV6-6
CDR3nt: TGTGCCAGCCGTTGGACAGGGAACACTGAAACTTTCTTT
CDR3aa: CASRWTGNTETFF

d_gene: TRBD2
abundance: -
j_gene: TRBJ2-4
v_gene: TRBV29-1
CDR3nt: TGCAGCGTTGCTCGTAGCGGGAGTTTCCGAGCCAAAAACATTCAGTACTTC
CDR3aa: CSVARSGSFRAKNIQYF

d_gene: TRBD2
abundance: few
j_gene: TRBJ2-7
v_gene: TRBV30
CDR3nt: TGTGCCTGGAGTGGCGGGAGATTCTCCGAGCAGTACTTC
CDR3aa: CAWSGGRFSEQYF

d_gene: -
abundance: many
j_gene: TRBJ2-7
v_gene: TRBV7-6
CDR3nt: TGTGCCAGCAGCTTCAGAAGTGACGGACCCTACGAGCAGTACTTC
CDR3aa: CASSFRSDGPYEQYF

d_gene: TRBD2
abundance: -
j_gene: TRBJ2-5
v_gene: TRBV29-1
CDR3nt: TGCAGCGCCGTTGTCCGGGAGGGCCCAGAGACCCAGTACTTC
CDR3aa: CSAVVREGPETQYF

d_gene: -
abundance: many
j_gene: TRBJ1-4
v_gene: TRBV20-1
CDR3nt: TGCAGTGCTAGAGTATCAGGGGCGCATCAGAATGAAAAACTGTTTTTT
CDR3aa: CSARVSGAHQNEKLFF

d_gene: -
abundance: few
j_gene: TRBJ2-7
v_gene: TRBV18
CDR3nt: TGTGCCAGCTCCCGTCGTATAGGGGGAGGGGACGAGCAGTACTTC
CDR3aa: CASSRRIGGGDEQYF

d_gene: -
abundance: many
j_gene: TRBJ1-1
v_gene: TRBV7-8
CDR3nt: TGTGCCAGCAGCTTAGAACTGGGGAACACTGAAGCTTTCTTT
CDR3aa: CASSLELGNTEAFF

d_gene: -
abundance: many
j_gene: TRBJ1-5
v_gene: TRBV28
CDR3nt: TGTGCCAGCAGTTCCCTCGTGGCAGGACCGGATCTGGATCAGCCCCAGCATTTT
CDR3aa: CASSSLVAGPDLDQPQHF

d_gene: TRBD2
abundance: few
j_gene: TRBJ2-5
v_gene: TRBV20-1
CDR3nt: TGCAGTGCCACCCCCTCGGGGGGGCCCCTAGAAGGGTCCCAGTACTTC
CDR3aa: CSATPSGGPLEGSQYF

d_gene: -
abundance: many
j_gene: TRBJ2-7
v_gene: TRBV28
CDR3nt: TGTGCCAGCAGTTTATCACAGGGCGAGCAGTACTTC
CDR3aa: CASSLSQGEQYF

d_gene: -
abundance: -
j_gene: TRBJ2-1
v_gene: TRBV6-2/TRBV6-3
CDR3nt: TGTGCCAGCAGCCTACTCTGGGGCAATGAGCAGTTCTTC
CDR3aa: CASSLLWGNEQFF

d_gene: -
abundance: once
j_gene: TRBJ1-3
v_gene: TRBV20-1
CDR3nt: TGCAGTGCTACGCACGGGACGGACTCTGGAAACACCATATATTTT
CDR3aa: CSATHGTDSGNTIYF

d_gene: TRBD1
abundance: many
j_gene: TRBJ2-7
v_gene: TRBV12-3/TRBV12-4
CDR3nt: TGTGCCAGCAGTCCCGGGACAGACCTAGGCTCCTACGAGCAGTACTTC
CDR3aa: CASSPGTDLGSYEQYF

d_gene: -
abundance: many
j_gene: TRBJ2-5
v_gene: TRBV28
CDR3nt: TGTGCCAGCAGTCCCCGGGCCTGGACACAACAAGAGACCCAGTACTTC
CDR3aa: CASSPRAWTQQETQYF

d_gene: -
abundance: few
j_gene: TRBJ2-4
v_gene: TRBV5-4
CDR3nt: TGTGCCAGCAGCCCCGACAGCCTAGCCAAAAACATTCAGTACTTC
CDR3aa: CASSPDSLAKNIQYF

d_gene: -
abundance: many
j_gene: TRBJ1-1
v_gene: TRBV11-1
CDR3nt: TGTGCCAGCAGCTCCTACGGGAGTGGGGCCACTGAAGCTTTCTTT
CDR3aa: CASSSYGSGATEAFF

d_gene: TRBD2
abundance: many
j_gene: TRBJ2-5
v_gene: TRBV7-3
CDR3nt: TGTGCCAGCAGCGCGGGACTAGCTCCATCGGAGACCCAGTACTTC
CDR3aa: CASSAGLAPSETQYF

d_gene: -
abundance: many
j_gene: TRBJ2-7
v_gene: TRBV5-5
CDR3nt: TGTGCCAGCAGCTTGGAAAGCGTAGCGCAGTACTTC
CDR3aa: CASSLESVAQYF

d_gene: TRBD1
abundance: many
j_gene: TRBJ2-1
v_gene: TRBV5-4
CDR3nt: TGTGCCAGCCGCCCCGGGACAGTCAGGAATGAGCAGTTCTTC
CDR3aa: CASRPGTVRNEQFF

d_gene: -
abundance: many
j_gene: TRBJ2-3
v_gene: TRBV19
CDR3nt: TGTGCCAGCTCGGACCAAAGCACAGATACGCAGTATTTT
CDR3aa: CASSDQSTDTQYF